This TCR beta chain was identified during a study of T-cell memory formation after mild COVID-19 (dated by TCRdb to the early 2020s). Describing the broader study: TCR sequence clusters from the two donors were found to be largely donor specific. In a couple of donors, T-cell clones that expanded and contracted after mild COVID-19 were tracked by sequencing TCRalpha and TCRbeta repertoires over time. The cohort comprised two young, previously healthy adult volunteers, one female and one male. The paper's findings and limits, for the study overall: Contracting CD4+ clones appeared mostly in the CM and EM memory subsets, whereas CD8+ clones were enriched in EMRA. Only a couple of mild cases were covered by the study, and larger cohorts that include severe cases with pre-infection samples were considered necessary. The second-wave clones that peaked on day 37 were not confirmed to be SARS-CoV-2 specific. Clones that contracted from day 15 to 85 showed balanced CD4/CD8 phenotypes, whereas a second wave of clones that expanded from day 15 to 37 leaned towards CD4+. The detection of some responding clones in pre-infection memory suggests that pre-existing cross-reactive memory T cells joined the SARS-CoV-2 response.

PBMCs were isolated by Ficoll-Paque density gradient centrifugation. This clonotype has more than one count but fewer than ten. Its antigen is unknown. Per-nucleotide qualities are absent, and no much larger clonotype sits a single base away. The data were produced on an Illumina NovaSeq 6000. Using 5'RACE with constant-segment primers, TCRalpha and TCRbeta cDNA libraries were constructed, with sample barcodes and unique molecular identifiers added in the process. Trizol reagent was used to extract RNA from every sample. Amplification of the libraries took two PCR steps, and the second step added a second sample barcode plus Illumina TruSeq adapters. Sequencing of libraries was performed on an Illumina NovaSeq with 2 x 150 bp paired-end reads. In the paper's pipeline: With migec v1.2.7, reads were demultiplexed and then collapsed into UMI-guided consensus sequences. Using mixcr v2.1.11, UMI consensuses were aligned to TRA and TRB V and J templates and then assembled into clonotypes. Clonotypes were classified as expanded or contracted when called significant by both edgeR and NoisET, with noise models trained on biological replicates. For edgeR calls, the cutoffs were a false discovery rate-adjusted p below 0.01 and a log2 fold-change threshold of 1. As an exploratory analysis of dynamics, max-normalized trajectories of the 1000 most abundant clonotypes were examined by PCA with hierarchical clustering. Separately sequenced CD4+ and CD8+ repertoires were used to assign a CD4 or CD8 phenotype to each responding clone. TCRdb itself trimmed the public reads at Q25 with fastp, ran MiXCR and retained productive beta chains. Each entry merges the rows of one CDR3 protein and shows their most common DNA and genes. The V and J calls were not made by the authors but by TCRdb's processing. In this sample the table shows more than 200,000 distinct CDR3 sequences, roughly 15% of which occur a single time. The ten largest account for approximately 3.6% of the sample.

The CDR3 covers 13 residues, taking in both the cysteine and the valine. Of all the DNA, just the CDR3 is kept, 39 bases in frame from base 1. A distance of 12 bases separates the germline ends of V and J, which lose 8 bases and 1 base respectively. The specimen sequenced was PBMCs or a T cell subset sorted from them (not recorded which). The receptor was derived from a man younger than 35 who had mild COVID-19 (a few samples of this study predate the infection). The sample titles of this study are shuffled in the database, so cell type and time point are left out; the donor was told from shared clones. The sequence links TRBV12-3 or TRBV12-4 to TRBJ2-7; TRBD1 is perhaps the D gene, given 6 matching bases. The sequenced DNA is TGTGCCAGCTCTGGTGGACAGTCCTACGAGCAGTACGTC. Translated, it gives CASSGGQSYEQYV.